This TCR beta chain was recorded in a study of cytomegalovirus exposure and HLA in healthy donors. Study observations and caveats: CMV serostatus stood as the only immune exposure information on hand. In a later analysis, V- and J-gene trimming of beta chains associated with a DCLRE1C missense variant, replicated independently. Indistinguishable V segments such as TRBV6-2 and TRBV6-3 were excluded.

In this sample, this clone turned up once. Its target is not known. While unrecorded immune exposures were likely, the donors were nominally healthy when sampled. The PCR ran on 60 Vbeta and 13 Jbeta primers. The repertoire was sequenced with immunoSEQ multiplex PCR; TCRdb's copy has only in-frame clones and lacks some. The data contain fewer than 200,000 clones, around 72% of them seen just once; the ten biggest clones take up roughly 7.1%. The V end lost 4 bases, the J end lost 7 bases, and 8 bases lay between the germline ends. CDR3 length: 10 amino acids. The germline CDR1 and CDR2 sequences are DFQATT and SNEGSKA (reference sequence).

Sequences were obtained from PBMCs. This TCR was recovered from a man aged 40-49 years in good health and CMV-seropositive. The V gene is TRBV20-1, the J gene TRBJ2-7; D is ambiguous. CDR3 amino acids: CSAIKLEQYF. CDR3 in DNA: TGCAGTGCTATCAAACTGGAGCAGTACTTC.